The 9 T cell receptor beta chains below come from one sample, sequenced in a study of blood T cell repertoires in COVID-19. The protocol was immunoSEQ multiplex PCR, while the TCRdb copy is restricted to in-frame clones and leaves out a portion. The sample carries 200,000 to 300,000 clones, about 87% recorded once. The specimen was peripheral blood. The receptors were gathered from a woman aged 55 to 70 with COVID-19, enrolled during active disease.

The rearrangement links TRBV19 to TRBJ2-1; the D gene is possibly TRBD2 (5 bases). The V end was cut by 3 bases, the J end by 0 bases, with 9 bases between. Germline values: CDR1 LNHDA, CDR2 SQIVND (reference sequence). The CDR3 sequence is 15 residues long. CDR3 residues: CASSMASYSYNEQFF. As DNA, the CDR3 is TGTGCCAGTAGTATGGCTAGCTACTCCTACAATGAGCAGTTCTTC.

The V call is TRBV10-3, the J call TRBJ1-1; 8 nucleotides agree with TRBD1. J lost 8 bases, V lost 10 bases, and 6 bases had no gene match. CDR3 length equals 11 residues. Germline V CDR1 and CDR2: ENHRY, SYGVKD. CDR3 nucleotides: TGTGCCAGTGACAGGGGAGGAGAAGCTTTCTTT. Translating gives CASDRGGEAFF.

The chain combines TRBV10-3 with TRBJ1-2, with D possibly TRBD1 on 5 matching bases. From germline, CDR1 is ENHRY and CDR2 SYGVKD. CDR3 length: 13 residues. V lost 7 bases and J 4 bases, leaving 13 bases between the germline ends. The CDR3 DNA reads TGTGCCATCACTGACCAGGGCTTCTATGGCTACACCTTC. Translation: CAITDQGFYGYTF.

This chain connects TRBV12-3 or TRBV12-4 to TRBJ1-4; the D is unclear. V was shortened by 3 bases and J by 5 bases, with 4 bases between the two germline ends. The CDR3 spans 12 residues. The CDR3, as DNA: TGTGCCAGCAGTTTTTTAAATGAAAAACTGTTTTTT. As protein: CASSFLNEKLFF.

The chain combines TRBV30 with TRBJ1-1; D is unresolved. The germline V and J ends were trimmed by 3 bases and 2 bases, with 19 bases remaining between them. The CDR3 loop spans 16 amino acids. Germline CDR1 and CDR2: GTSNPN and SVGIG (reference sequence). For the CDR3, the DNA is TGTGCCTGGAGCCGTCTGGGCCCTACTGGAAACACTGAAGCTTTCTTT. It specifies CAWSRLGPTGNTEAFF.

The gene calls are TRBV11-2 and TRBJ1-2; D is uncertain. CDR1 is SGHAT and CDR2 is FQNNGV in the germline V gene. The ends were cut back, 7 bases at V and 4 bases at J, with 13 bases in the middle. This CDR3 has 13 residues. The CDR3, as DNA: TGTGCCAGCACCCATGACACGGTCTATGGCTACACCTTC. This encodes CASTHDTVYGYTF. Using reference TRBV11-2 and TRBJ1-2 for the parts outside the CDR3, the full variable domain is EAGVAQSPRYKIIEKRQSVAFWCNPISGHATLYWYQQILGQGPKLLIQFQNNGVVDDSQLPKDRFSAERLKGVDSTLKIQPAKLEDSAVYLCASTHDTVYGYTFGSGTRLTVV.

The chain couples TRBV28 to TRBJ2-1, with 8 nucleotides matching TRBD2. Germline trimming cut 4 bases from V and 7 bases from J; bases unmatched to any gene: 9. Germline V gene lookup returns CDR1 MDHEN and CDR2 SYDVKM. The CDR3 is 15 amino acids. The CDR3 coding sequence is TGTGCCAGCAGTTCCAACGGGAGGGCAAAGAATGAGCAGTTCTTC. As protein: CASSSNGRAKNEQFF.

V and J are TRBV2 and TRBJ2-2, with TRBD2 matching 8 bases. With 8 bases clipped from V and 6 bases from J, the junction kept 11 bases outside the gene matches. The CDR3 consists of 15 residues. CDR1 SNHLY and CDR2 FYNNEI come from the germline V gene. The CDR3, as DNA: TGTGCCAGCGGAAAGGGCCACGGGGGGGCCGGGGAGCTGTTTTTT. Amino acid sequence: CASGKGHGGAGELFF.

The V and J genes are TRBV6-6 and TRBJ1-1; tentative D call: TRBD1 (5 bases). Germline-derived CDR1 and CDR2 are MNHNY and SVGAGI (reference sequence). The V end lost 10 bases, the J end lost 0 bases, and 15 bases lay between the germline ends. This CDR3 has 14 residues. Written as DNA, the CDR3 is TGTGCCATCCAGCAGGACAACTTGAACACTGAAGCTTTCTTT. Protein: CAIQQDNLNTEAFF.